A selection of T cell receptor beta chains follows, all from one sample in a study of OX40 agonist ivuxolimab in advanced cancers. Method: immunoSEQ multiplex PCR; TCRdb's copy keeps in-frame clones and lacks some. The table lists tens of thousands of clones, around 93% of them singletons. The sample in question was CD4+ or CD8+ T cells sorted from blood, obtained in a trial of the OX40 agonist ivuxolimab. These receptors all stem from an adult with an advanced solid tumor such as melanoma, head and neck, liver or kidney cancer. The CDR3 runs from the conserved cysteine through the conserved F or W. A D gene is named only where the DNA matches it firmly. Rows may omit the clone size; those that give it use once, few, many or a size class.

j_call | v_call | d_call | cdr3_length | clone_size | cdr3_nt | cdr3_aa
TRBJ2-7 | TRBV7-9 | . | 14 | . | TGTGCCAGCAGCTTAGGAGCTTCTTCCTACGAGCAGTACTTC | CASSLGASSYEQYF
TRBJ2-6 | TRBV4-3 | . | 16 | . | TGCGCCAGCAGCCAAGCCCTGGGGTCTGGGGCCAACGTCCTGACTTTC | CASSQALGSGANVLTF
TRBJ1-1 | TRBV15 | . | 14 | . | TGTGCCACCAGCTGGACCGGCTCCGGCACTGAAGCTTTCTTT | CATSWTGSGTEAFF
TRBJ2-5 | TRBV6-5 | TRBD2 | 14 | . | TGTGCCAGCACCCCCCGGACTAGCGTTGAGACCCAGTACTTC | CASTPRTSVETQYF
TRBJ2-3 | TRBV20-1 | . | 11 | once | TGCAGTGCTAGTTATACAGATACGCAGTATTTT | CSASYTDTQYF
TRBJ2-7 | TRBV5-4 | TRBD2 | 14 | . | TGTGCCAGCAGCCCGGGACTAGCGAACTACGAGCAGTACTTC | CASSPGLANYEQYF
TRBJ2-7 | TRBV28 | TRBD2 | 15 | . | TGTGCCAGCAGTTTAAAAGCCGGGAGGCCCTACGAGCAGTACTTC | CASSLKAGRPYEQYF
TRBJ2-1 | TRBV19 | TRBD2 | 12 | . | TGTGCCAGTAGCAACCTAGCGGGAGTGGAGTTCTTC | CASSNLAGVEFF
TRBJ2-7 | TRBV19 | . | 12 | . | TGTGCCAGTAGTGGACTGTCCTACGAGCAGTACTTC | CASSGLSYEQYF
TRBJ2-7 | TRBV5-1 | . | 13 | . | TGCGCCAGCAGCCCGGACAGCTCCTACGAGCAGTACTTC | CASSPDSSYEQYF
TRBJ1-1 | TRBV5-4 | . | 13 | few | TGTGCCAGCAGTGGGGGCATGAACACTGAAGCTTTCTTT | CASSGGMNTEAFF
TRBJ1-2 | TRBV14 | TRBD1 | 14 | . | TGTGCCAGCAGCCCCCAGGGACAGGCCTATGGCTACACCTTC | CASSPQGQAYGYTF
TRBJ2-1 | TRBV19 | TRBD2 | 13 | few | TGTGCCAGTAGTAGCCGTGCGGGGGTCGAGCAGTTCTTC | CASSSRAGVEQFF
TRBJ2-7 | TRBV28 | . | 14 | . | TGTGCCAGCAGTTTTCGCAGGGCCCCCTACGAGCAGTACTTC | CASSFRRAPYEQYF
TRBJ2-1 | TRBV28 | TRBD2 | 16 | . | TGTGCCAGCAGTTCTACCCGGGACTATCAGTCCAATGAGCAGTTCTTC | CASSSTRDYQSNEQFF
TRBJ2-7 | TRBV28 | . | 14 | . | TGTGCCAGCAGTTTACAGGACAATAAATACGAGCAGTACTTC | CASSLQDNKYEQYF
TRBJ2-7 | TRBV7-8 | TRBD2 | 15 | . | TGTGCCAGCAGCTTAGAAGCGGGACTCTCCTACGAGCAGTACTTC | CASSLEAGLSYEQYF
TRBJ2-7 | TRBV6-1 | . | 13 | . | TGTGCCAGCAGTCCCTGGACCAGCCCCAGGCAGTACTTC | CASSPWTSPRQYF
TRBJ2-2 | TRBV4-1 | TRBD2 | 18 | once | TGCGCCAGCAGCCAGGAACTCCTAGCGGGAGGGGGGTCCGGGGAGCTGTTTTTT | CASSQELLAGGGSGELFF
TRBJ2-3 | TRBV5-1 | TRBD1 | 15 | . | TGCGCCAGCAGCTTGGAGGCAGGGGGTATAGATACGCAGTATTTT | CASSLEAGGIDTQYF
TRBJ2-7 | TRBV28 | . | 14 | . | TGTGCCAGCAGTTCAGGGTCGGACGGCTACGAGCAGTACTTC | CASSSGSDGYEQYF
TRBJ2-1 | TRBV4-3 | . | 13 | . | TGCGCCAGCAGCCAAGATAGGGACAATGAGCAGTTCTTC | CASSQDRDNEQFF
TRBJ2-1 | TRBV27 | TRBD2 | 13 | . | TGTGCCAGCAGCTTAGCGGGAGCAAATGAGCAGTTCTTC | CASSLAGANEQFF
TRBJ2-7 | TRBV19 | TRBD1 | 15 | . | TGTGCCAGTAGTCCCCCGGGACAGGGCCACTACGAGCAGTACTTC | CASSPPGQGHYEQYF
TRBJ2-1 | TRBV4-1 | TRBD2 | 17 | . | TGCGCCAGCAGCGCTGGTATGGGACTAGCGGGTGTGGATGAGCAGTTCTTC | CASSAGMGLAGVDEQFF
TRBJ1-2 | TRBV6-6 | TRBD1 | 13 | . | TGTGCCAGCAGTAAAACAGGGGTCGATGGCTACACCTTC | CASSKTGVDGYTF
TRBJ2-1 | TRBV9 | . | 14 | . | TGTGCCAGCAGCGTAGCCGATAGCGGAAATGAGCAGTTCTTC | CASSVADSGNEQFF
TRBJ2-2 | TRBV19 | . | 11 | . | TGTGCCAGTTCCGACCCCGGGGAGCTGTTTTTT | CASSDPGELFF
TRBJ1-1 | TRBV11-2 | . | 11 | . | TGTGCCAGCAGCACAGGGATTCAGGCTTTCTTT | CASSTGIQAFF
TRBJ1-3 | TRBV28 | . | 15 | . | TGTGCCAGCAGTTTGATACAGGGTGGTGGAAACACCATATATTTT | CASSLIQGGGNTIYF
TRBJ2-1 | TRBV9 | . | 15 | . | TGTGCCAGCAGCGTAGAGGGAGTACCCTACAATGAGCAGTTCTTC | CASSVEGVPYNEQFF
TRBJ2-3 | TRBV27 | . | 15 | . | TGTGCCAGCAGTTCCCCGAGGGGGGCAGCAGATACGCAGTATTTT | CASSSPRGAADTQYF
TRBJ1-2 | TRBV29-1 | . | 13 | . | TGCAGCGTTGAAGATCGGGTGGGAAATGGCTACACCTTC | CSVEDRVGNGYTF
TRBJ1-5 | TRBV6-5 | . | 15 | few | TGTGCCAGCAGGAAGGCACTGGATGGCAATCAGCCCCAGCATTTT | CASRKALDGNQPQHF
TRBJ2-1 | TRBV27 | . | 14 | few | TGTGCCAGCAGTTTAACGTCAGGTCACAATGAGCAGTTCTTC | CASSLTSGHNEQFF
TRBJ2-7 | TRBV28 | . | 20 | . | TGTGCCAGCAGTTTTAACCCCGCCGGAGCTGAAGGAAAGTTAAACTACGAGCAGTACTTC | CASSFNPAGAEGKLNYEQYF
TRBJ2-3 | TRBV9 | TRBD1 | 15 | . | TGTGCCAGCAGCGCGGGGACAGGGAGCACAGATACGCAGTATTTT | CASSAGTGSTDTQYF
TRBJ2-1 | TRBV5-8 | TRBD2 | 16 | . | TGTGCCAGCAGCTTGAGGGTAGCGGGAGTGTACAATGAGCAGTTCTTC | CASSLRVAGVYNEQFF
TRBJ1-5 | TRBV30 | TRBD1 | 13 | . | TGTGCCTGGAGTGGACAGGGGAATCAGCCCCAGCATTTT | CAWSGQGNQPQHF
TRBJ2-1 | TRBV6-4 | TRBD2 | 18 | once | TGTGCCACTGATACCCGACCGAGCGGGAAAGACCGCTACAATGAGCAGTTCTTC | CATDTRPSGKDRYNEQFF
TRBJ2-7 | TRBV27 | TRBD1 | 15 | . | TGTGCCAGCAGTCCCCTGCTGGGACAGGGTTACGAGCAGTACTTC | CASSPLLGQGYEQYF
TRBJ2-3 | TRBV11-2 | . | 14 | . | TGTGCCAGCAGCTTAGGTTCAGACACAGATACGCAGTATTTT | CASSLGSDTDTQYF
TRBJ2-3 | TRBV9 | . | 15 | . | TGTGCCAGCAGCGTAGCCTTTACTAGCACAGATACGCAGTATTTT | CASSVAFTSTDTQYF
TRBJ2-1 | TRBV5-4 | TRBD1 | 15 | . | TGTGCCAGCAGCTCGGACAGGGGGGGTTACAATGAGCAGTTCTTC | CASSSDRGGYNEQFF
TRBJ1-6 | TRBV2 | TRBD1 | 15 | . | TGTGCCAGCAGAGAACAGGGGGATATTAATTCACCCCTCCACTTT | CASREQGDINSPLHF
TRBJ2-3 | TRBV7-8 | TRBD2 | 16 | . | TGTGCCAGCAGCCCCTCCAGCGGGAGGGCCTGGGATACGCAGTATTTT | CASSPSSGRAWDTQYF
TRBJ2-1 | TRBV6-5 | . | 14 | . | TGTGCCGGGGGGAGCGGGCCCTCCTACAATGAGCAGTTCTTC | CAGGSGPSYNEQFF
TRBJ2-1 | TRBV4-1 | . | 13 | once | TGCGCCAGCAGCCAATCAGTTTACAATGAGCAGTTCTTC | CASSQSVYNEQFF
TRBJ2-4 | TRBV19 | . | 16 | . | TGTGCCAGTAGTATAGACGCAGGGCTCGGCAAAAACATTCAGTACTTC | CASSIDAGLGKNIQYF
TRBJ1-1 | TRBV11-3 | . | 14 | . | TGTGCCAGCAGCTTAAGGGGAGACAGCAGTGAAGCTTTCTTT | CASSLRGDSSEAFF
TRBJ2-7 | TRBV27 | TRBD1 | 14 | . | TGTGCCAGCAGTTGGACAGGAAGCTCCTACGAGCAGTACTTC | CASSWTGSSYEQYF
TRBJ2-1 | TRBV19 | TRBD2 | 16 | . | TGTGCCAGTAGTATATTCGGCGGGAGGGTATACAATGAGCAGTTCTTC | CASSIFGGRVYNEQFF
TRBJ1-4 | TRBV4-1 | . | 16 | . | TGCGCCAGCAGCCAAGAGGCCGGAGGTGTCTTTGAAAAACTGTTTTTT | CASSQEAGGVFEKLFF